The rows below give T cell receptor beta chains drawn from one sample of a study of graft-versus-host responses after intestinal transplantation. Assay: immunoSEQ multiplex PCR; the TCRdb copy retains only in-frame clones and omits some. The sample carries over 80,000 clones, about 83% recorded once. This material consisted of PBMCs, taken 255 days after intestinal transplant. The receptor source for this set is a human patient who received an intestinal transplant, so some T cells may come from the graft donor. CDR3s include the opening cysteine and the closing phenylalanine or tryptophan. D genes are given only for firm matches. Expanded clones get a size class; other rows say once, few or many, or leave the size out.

TGTGCCACCAGCAGAGTTAGCGGGGGTTTCACAGATACGCAGTATTTT	CATSRVSGGFTDTQYF	TRBV15	TRBD2	NA	TRBJ2-3
TGTGCCACCAGCAGAGGGGAGGGGGGTGCCCCAGAAAAACTGTTTTTT	CATSRGEGGAPEKLFF	TRBV15	NA	NA	TRBJ1-4
TGTGCCAGCAGCGTATACGGGAGTAATGAGCAGTTCTTC	CASSVYGSNEQFF	TRBV9	NA	once	TRBJ2-1
TGTGCCAGCAGCTTGGTAGGGGTAAATGGCTACACCTTC	CASSLVGVNGYTF	TRBV5-4	NA	once	TRBJ1-2
TGTGCCATCAGTGCGGAACAGGGAATGAACACTGAAGCTTTCTTT	CAISAEQGMNTEAFF	TRBV10-3	NA	few	TRBJ1-1
TGTGCCAGCAGCTTCACCGGGGGCAAGGCCTACGAGCAGTACTTC	CASSFTGGKAYEQYF	TRBV13	NA	once	TRBJ2-7
TGTGCCAGCAGTTTGCAAAGACAGGATGGCTATGGCTACACCTTC	CASSLQRQDGYGYTF	TRBV27	NA	NA	TRBJ1-2
TGTGCCAGCAGTTTAGTGAGGGCAACCTACAATGAGCAGTTCTTC	CASSLVRATYNEQFF	TRBV28	NA	NA	TRBJ2-1
TGTGCCAGCAGCTTAGATACAGGGACAGAGACCCAGTACTTC	CASSLDTGTETQYF	TRBV11-1	NA	NA	TRBJ2-5
TGTGCCAGCAGCTTAGGATGGGTAAGGGAGCAGTTCTTC	CASSLGWVREQFF	TRBV7-2	NA	NA	TRBJ2-1
TGTGCCAGCACAGTCGGGAAAGAGACCCAGTACTTC	CASTVGKETQYF	TRBV28	NA	NA	TRBJ2-5
TGTGCCAGCAGCCTCGGGGCCCTATATGGCTACACCTTC	CASSLGALYGYTF	TRBV25-1	NA	NA	TRBJ1-2
TGTGCCAGCAGTTACTCCGGTCTCTACGAGCAGTACTTC	CASSYSGLYEQYF	TRBV6-6	NA	NA	TRBJ2-7
TGTGCCAGCAGTTACTCGAGGGAGAAGGGGGGCTACACCTTC	CASSYSREKGGYTF	TRBV6-5	NA	NA	TRBJ1-2
TGTGCCAGCAGTGAAGAGGCCGGGGCCAACGTCCTGACTTTC	CASSEEAGANVLTF	TRBV6-5	NA	NA	TRBJ2-6
TGTGCCAGCAGGTTACAGGGGGCGGCGTACGAGCAGTACTTC	CASRLQGAAYEQYF	TRBV27	TRBD1	NA	TRBJ2-7
TGTGCCAGCAGCTTAAGTGGTAGCGGGGGCTACGAGCAGTACTTC	CASSLSGSGGYEQYF	TRBV7-9	TRBD2	once	TRBJ2-7
TGTGCCAGCAACCTCAGGGGTAGACCCCTCCACTTT	CASNLRGRPLHF	TRBV13	NA	NA	TRBJ1-6
TGTGCCAGCAGCTGGGGGACAGGGGTCTACGAGCAGTACTTC	CASSWGTGVYEQYF	TRBV7-9	TRBD1	NA	TRBJ2-7
TGTGCCATCAGTGAGTCCTGGGACAGCTACGAGCAGTACTTC	CAISESWDSYEQYF	TRBV10-3	TRBD1	few	TRBJ2-7
TGCGCCAGCAGCCAAGACAGGGTAGTATCGAACACTGAAGCTTTCTTT	CASSQDRVVSNTEAFF	TRBV4-3	NA	NA	TRBJ1-1
TGTGCCAGCAGTGCCGGGCGGGCCTCCTCTGGAAACACCATATATTTT	CASSAGRASSGNTIYF	TRBV6-1	NA	NA	TRBJ1-3